Sequencing of this T cell receptor beta chain was carried out in a study of regulatory T cells in long-lasting Graves disease. General study points: The small sample size may have reduced accuracy.

Notes on this clonotype: As yet, its antigen is unknown.

The CDR3 runs 16 residues. With V trimmed by 5 bases and J by 3 bases, 8 bases remained unmatched. This sample's time point: newly diagnosed GD, antithyroid drugs for less than 3 months. PBMC-derived RNA was used for the TCR library. Arm-PCR of CDR3 regions with iRepertoire HTBI primers generated TCR beta libraries. In TCRdb, the multiplex PCR reads were re-called with MiXCR into one record per CDR3 protein. The sample has 370,000 or so distinct CDR3 sequences, around 15% seen once; the top ten hold 20% to 25%. These same records also appear under a second study, on T cells in Graves' hyperthyroidism and ophthalmopathy.

The chain carries TRBV12-3 or TRBV12-4 and TRBJ2-2; 8 nucleotides agree with TRBD1. The specimen comprised peripheral blood mononuclear cells (PBMCs), sampled at new diagnosis, from a patient treated with antithyroid drugs. The clonotype was recovered from a young woman with Graves disease. The CDR3, as DNA: TGTGCCAGCAGTCAAATGACAGGGGCGGACACCGGGGAGCTGTTTTTT. Protein: CASSQMTGADTGELFF.